This TCR beta chain was identified during a study of post-analysis software for immune sequencing data. Turning to the study itself: There were relapsing-remitting, secondary progressive and progressive-relapsing multiple sclerosis among the disease courses included. Overall study findings and caveats: Among roughly 5 TRBV segments more frequent in patients than controls were TRBV5-6, TRBV5-1 and TRBV20-1. Normalized Chao1 diversity was significantly reduced in patients versus controls.

Tagging with unique molecular identifiers was a feature of the TCR beta cDNA libraries. Starting from about 0.98 to 11 million T cells, the study yielded about 490,000 cDNA molecules. TCRdb analysed the PCR reads with MiXCR anew, one entry per CDR3 protein. The sample consists of fewer than 900,000 distinct CDR3 sequences, under 60% of them appearing once. V lost 5 bases to trimming and J lost 0 bases, with 10 bases between them. Germline V gene sequence: CDR1 SEHNR, CDR2 FQNEAQ (reference sequence). The CDR3 has 14 residues. A few counts support this clonotype. Its antigen is unknown. The sequencing input was blood. V and J are TRBV7-9 and TRBJ2-5; D not certain. The receptor's source is a girl aged 5 to 17 with multiple sclerosis. Here the CDR3 reads CASSPSRYQETQYF. DNA of the CDR3: TGTGCCAGCAGCCCCTCCCGCTACCAAGAGACCCAGTACTTC.